The sequence of this TCR beta chain was determined in a study of T-cell memory formation after mild COVID-19 (dated by TCRdb to about 2021). Regarding the study in general: TCR sequence clusters from the two donors were found to be largely donor specific. In two donors, T-cell clones that expanded and contracted after mild COVID-19 were followed by sequencing TCRalpha and TCRbeta repertoires longitudinally. The cohort was made up of two young adult volunteers, one female and one male, who were previously healthy. What the work shows at the level of the full study, not this receptor alone: Some responding clones were detected in pre-infection memory, suggesting pre-existing cross-reactive memory T cells joined the SARS-CoV-2 response. From day 15 to 85, contracting clones showed balanced CD4/CD8 phenotypes, whereas a second wave of clones that expanded from day 15 to 37 leaned towards CD4+. SARS-CoV-2 specificity was not confirmed for the second-wave clones peaking on day 37. Contracting CD4+ clones were located mainly in the CM and EM memory subsets, whereas CD8+ clones were found to be enriched in EMRA. The study covered only a couple of mild cases, and larger cohorts including severe cases with pre-infection samples were considered necessary.

Comment on this clonotype: Which antigen it targets is not known. No base quality information exists; no much larger clone differs at one position.

Ficoll-Paque density gradient centrifugation was used to isolate PBMCs. For sequencing, an Illumina NovaSeq 6000 was employed. cDNA libraries for TCRalpha and TCRbeta were prepared by 5'RACE using constant-segment primers, with sample barcodes and unique molecular identifiers added. RNA was extracted from every sample with Trizol reagent. Amplification of the libraries took two PCR steps, and the second step added a second sample barcode plus Illumina TruSeq adapters. Sequencing of libraries was performed on an Illumina NovaSeq with 2 x 150 bp paired-end reads. The study's own analysis went as follows. The reads were demultiplexed and collapsed into UMI-guided consensus sequences using migec v1.2.7. Using mixcr v2.1.11, UMI consensuses were aligned to TRA and TRB V and J templates and then assembled into clonotypes. Clonotypes were classified as expanded or contracted when called significant by both edgeR and NoisET, with noise models trained on biological replicates. edgeR calls used a false discovery rate-adjusted p below 0.01 and a log2 fold-change threshold of 1. As an exploratory analysis of dynamics, max-normalized trajectories of the 1000 most abundant clonotypes were examined with PCA combined with hierarchical clustering. Separately sequenced CD4+ and CD8+ repertoires were used to assign the CD4 or CD8 phenotype of responding clones. The public reads were reprocessed in TCRdb via fastp at Q25 and MiXCR, keeping in-frame beta chains. Each CDR3 protein appears once, grouped with its most common genes and DNA. TCRdb's processing, not the authors' own work, is the source of the V and J calls. This sample holds tens of thousands of distinct CDR3 sequences; around 7.2% were observed only once. The top ten constitute 11% to 15% of the sample.

Per the germline V gene (reference sequence), DFQATT is the CDR1 and SNEGSKA is the CDR2. V is pared back by 0 bases and J by 0 bases, with 3 bases lying between the germline termini. From the cysteine up to the phenylalanine, the CDR3 has a length of 12 residues. Kept here is only the CDR3 DNA, which spans 36 bases and is read in frame from base 1. The rearranged chain carries TRBV20-1 and TRBJ2-7; the D gene is not confidently resolved. The source material was PBMCs or a T cell subset sorted from them (not recorded which). This TCR was sampled from an adult woman who had mild COVID-19 (a few samples of this study predate the infection). The sample titles of this study are shuffled in the database, so cell type and time point are left out; the donor was told from shared clones. The nucleotide sequence reads TGCAGTGCTAGAGAGGACTCCTACGAGCAGTACTTC. Its protein is CSAREDSYEQYF.